These 25 T cell receptor beta chains originate from one sample sequenced in a study of CD8+ T cells in alopecia areata (dated by TCRdb to about 2018). Interpreted using the paper, the treatment or condition label stands for: oral pan-JAK inhibitor, 5-10 mg twice daily. Receptors were amplified or captured by the immunoSEQ multiplex PCR assay. For TCR sequencing, RNA was extracted from every sample and reverse transcribed into cDNA to serve as template. TCRdb mirrors the immuneACCESS table, restricted to in-frame sequences. Some clones are absent from its copies; in checked studies, under half trace to an unresolved V gene, and the reason for the others is unknown. The sample table shows roughly 190,000 clones, and under 80% are seen once. 1.3% of the sample rests with the top ten. This sample comprised CD4+ T cells sorted from blood, obtained at week 49, from a patient treated with tofacitinib. These receptors came from a human donor with alopecia areata.

This clone appeared once. The CDR3 is CASSSRDRYGYTF. CDR3 in DNA: TGTGCCAGCAGTTCCCGGGATCGATATGGCTACACCTTC. The genes are TRBV27 and TRBJ1-2; no firm D call. Trimming removed 4 bases at V and 5 bases at J, with 11 bases between. Germline CDR1 MNHEY, CDR2 SMNVEV (reference sequence). The CDR3 is 13 residues long.

This clone has just one count. This sequence joins TRBV4-3 and TRBJ1-2, with unresolved D. The CDR3 sequence is 17 residues long. V was shortened by 0 bases and J by 0 bases, with 14 bases between the two germline ends. The germline CDR1 and CDR2 sequences are LGHNA and YSLEER. Here the CDR3 reads CASSQDYRNRANYGYTF. DNA of the CDR3: TGCGCCAGCAGCCAAGATTATCGGAACCGAGCTAACTATGGCTACACCTTC.

The chain has TRBV29-1 and TRBJ1-1, with TRBD1 matching 7 bases. CDR3 length: 10 residues. The germline gives CDR1 SQVTM, CDR2 ANQGSEA. V lost 6 bases, J lost 8 bases, and 3 bases stayed unmatched. CDR3: CSVMDREAFF. CDR3 DNA: TGCAGCGTCATGGACAGGGAAGCTTTCTTT.

A note on this clone: In the same sample, other DNA sequences code for this CDR3. The rearrangement uses TRBV5-1 and TRBJ2-7; 9 bases match TRBD1. This CDR3 region has 15 residues. V lost 0 bases, J lost 4 bases, and 5 bases stayed unmatched. Germline V lookup: CDR1 SGHRS, CDR2 YFSETQ. DNA of the CDR3: TGCGCCAGCAGCTTGGAAACAGGGGGCGTTTACGAGCAGTACTTC. Translating gives CASSLETGGVYEQYF.

The rearrangement joins TRBV5-6 to TRBJ1-5, with a tentative D call TRBD1 (5 bases). V lost 4 bases to trimming and J lost 7 bases, with 9 bases between them. Looked up from germline, CDR1 is SGHDT and CDR2 is YYEEEE. This CDR3 is 12 amino acids long. CDR3 protein: CASSQGSQPQHF. CDR3 sequence (DNA): TGTGCCAGCAGCCAGGGTAGCCAGCCCCAGCATTTT.

There are a few counts of this clone. The chain links TRBV5-6 to TRBJ2-4; no clear D gene. There are 13 residues in the CDR3. Deletions cut 1 base from V and 7 bases from J, with 9 bases between. Per germline, CDR1 SGHDT and CDR2 YYEEEE. CDR3 protein: CASSLYGENIQYF. The CDR3 DNA is TGTGCCAGCAGCTTGTACGGAGAGAACATTCAGTACTTC.

This clone was picked up a small number of times. The chain recombines TRBV5-1 with TRBJ2-5; tentative D call: TRBD2 (5 bases). V was cut by 4 bases and J by 2 bases, with 12 bases left in between. The CDR3 is 14 amino acids. Germline loops: CDR1 SGHRS, CDR2 YFSETQ. The CDR3 region is CASSPGLGQETQYF. In DNA form, the CDR3 reads TGCGCCAGCAGCCCGGGGTTGGGACAAGAGACCCAGTACTTC.

The CDR3: CASSLQPDSRYNYGYTF. For the CDR3, the DNA is TGTGCCAGCAGTTTACAACCTGACAGCCGCTATAACTATGGCTACACCTTC. This chain links TRBV28 with TRBJ1-2, with D tentatively TRBD1 (5 bases). The CDR3 totals 17 residues. Deletions cut 2 bases from V and 1 base from J, with 17 bases between. Germline CDR1 is MDHEN and CDR2 is SYDVKM.

A word on this clone: Its ends do not fully match the called genes, so a read error is possible. The J gene is TRBJ1-2, the V gene TRBV2; possible D gene TRBD1, 5 bases. CDR1 is SNHLY, CDR2 FYNNEI, per germline. This CDR3 is 11 amino acids long. The CDR3 DNA reads as TGTGCCAGCAGTGAGCTTAGGGGCTGCACCTTC. It yields the protein CASSELRGCTF.

The chain has TRBV6-1 and TRBJ1-1; possibly TRBD1 for D (5 bases). V lost 6 bases and J lost 1, with 12 bases in between. CDR3 length equals 14 residues. Germline V gene sequence: CDR1 MNHNS, CDR2 SASEGT. CDR3 loop: CASSHTGTNTEAFF. In nucleotides, the CDR3 is TGTGCCAGCAGCCACACCGGGACGAACACTGAAGCTTTCTTT.

This chain joins TRBV7-9 and TRBJ2-3, with TRBD2 matching 10 bases. The CDR3 spans 15 residues. The germline CDR1 and CDR2 sequences are SEHNR and FQNEAQ (reference sequence). With V trimmed by 1 base and J by 4 bases, 2 bases remained unmatched. Here the CDR3 DNA reads TGTGCCAGCAGCTTAGGTAGCGGGGGGCCAGATACGCAGTATTTT. Translated, it gives CASSLGSGGPDTQYF.

The rearrangement links TRBV29-1 to TRBJ2-7, with 9 bases lining up with TRBD1. The germline V gene encodes CDR1 SQVTM and CDR2 ANQGSEA. V dropped 6 bases and J dropped 6; count of bases not matched to a gene: 9. This CDR3 comprises 13 residues. CDR3 DNA: TGCAGCGTCGCCGGGACAGGGTTCGGCGAGCAGTACTTC. Translation: CSVAGTGFGEQYF.

The chain recombines TRBV30 with TRBJ1-5; D is uncertain. The CDR3 loop spans 17 amino acids. Germline loops: CDR1 GTSNPN, CDR2 SVGIG (reference sequence). Trimming took off 3 bases at V and 5 bases at J, with 23 bases between the two ends. CDR3 bases: TGTGCCTGGAGCCGACCAATTTCGGGCAGTTCCTATCAGCCCCAGCATTTT. It yields the protein CAWSRPISGSSYQPQHF.

V usage is TRBV6-5 and J usage is TRBJ2-3; D call uncertain. CDR1 and CDR2 (germline): MNHEY, SVGAGI. This CDR3 has 13 residues. V lost 0 bases, J lost 6 bases, and 7 bases lay in between. The CDR3 coding sequence is TGTGCCAGCAGTTACTCAGGGCGGGATACGCAGTATTTT. Translating gives CASSYSGRDTQYF.

The chain recombines TRBV9 with TRBJ1-6; D gene unclear. V lost 4 bases and J lost 8, with 16 bases in between. Germline values: CDR1 SGDLS, CDR2 YYNGEE. The CDR3 contains 15 residues. CDR3 sequence: CASSSRSMNDSPLHF. CDR3 in DNA: TGTGCCAGCAGCTCCCGGTCGATGAATGATTCACCCCTCCACTTT. Together with reference TRBV9 and TRBJ1-6, the CDR3 gives the full variable domain: DSGVTQTPKHLITATGQRVTLRCSPRSGDLSVYWYQQSLDQGLQFLIQYYNGEERAKGNILERFSAQQFPDLHSELNLSSLELGDSALYFCASSSRSMNDSPLHFGNGTRLTVT.

This clone occurred a few times. The chain combines TRBV7-2 with TRBJ1-5; 9 bases agree with TRBD1. V shed 6 bases and J 7 bases; nucleotides not matched to a gene: 4. Per the germline V gene, CDR1 is SGHTA and CDR2 is FQGNSA. This CDR3 contains 13 residues. CDR3: CASSRTGDQPQHF. The CDR3 nucleotides read TGTGCCAGCAGTAGGACAGGGGACCAGCCCCAGCATTTT.

The chain recombines TRBV13 with TRBJ2-4, with 7 bases identical to TRBD1. The ends lost 3 bases at V and 7 bases at J; junction bases unmatched: 9. Germline CDR1 reads PRHDT; CDR2 reads FYEKMQ (reference sequence). The length of the CDR3 is 15 residues. The CDR3 DNA follows: TGTGCCAGCAGCTTGGGACAGACGGGTTGGAACATTCAGTACTTC. The encoded protein is CASSLGQTGWNIQYF.

A few counts support this clone. The rearrangement uses TRBV7-2 and TRBJ2-2; D assignment may be TRBD1 or TRBD2 (6 bases each). Germline V gene lookup returns CDR1 SGHTA and CDR2 FQGNSA. The CDR3 runs to 15 residues. The V gene lost 5 bases and the J gene lost 3 bases, with 13 bases spanning the gap. CDR3 amino acids: CASSPGAWDTGELFF. The CDR3 coding sequence is TGTGCCAGCAGCCCGGGGGCGTGGGACACCGGGGAGCTGTTTTTT. Using reference TRBV7-2 and TRBJ2-2 for the parts outside the CDR3, the full variable domain is GAGVSQSPSNKVTEKGKDVELRCDPISGHTALYWYRQSLGQGLEFLIYFQGNSAPDKSGLPSDRFSAERTGGSVSTLTIQRTQQEDSAVYLCASSPGAWDTGELFFGEGSRLTVL.

The V call is TRBV30, the J call TRBJ1-3; no definite D call. V lost 4 bases and J 0 bases, leaving 13 bases between the germline ends. This CDR3 is 15 amino acids long. CDR1 GTSNPN and CDR2 SVGIG come from the germline V gene (reference sequence). The DNA for the CDR3 is TGTGCCTGGACTCCTCCTAATAGCTCTGGAAACACCATATATTTT. The encoded protein is CAWTPPNSSGNTIYF.

This rearrangement joins TRBV4-3 to TRBJ1-4; D is ambiguous. CDR1 is LGHNA, CDR2 YSLEER, per germline. CDR3 length: 12 residues. Trimming removed 0 bases at V and 10 bases at J, with 6 bases between. CDR3 nucleotides: TGCGCCAGCAGCCAAGATCGGGGAAAACTGTTTTTT. Translated, it gives CASSQDRGKLFF.

The chain recombines TRBV5-5 with TRBJ1-5; no reliable D call. The germline CDR1 and CDR2 sequences are SGHKS and YYEKEE (reference sequence). This CDR3 has 13 residues. V shed 2 bases and J shed 9 bases, with 12 bases lying between them. CDR3 coding DNA: TGTGCCAGCAGCTTTGATTGGGCGAGGCCCCAGCATTTT. It encodes CASSFDWARPQHF.

This clone was seen a handful of times. The V gene is TRBV2, the J gene TRBJ2-1; 11 bases agree with TRBD2. Trimming at V came to 2 bases and at J to 4 bases, leaving 7 bases not matched to a gene. Looked up from germline, CDR1 is SNHLY and CDR2 is FYNNEI. This CDR3 has 17 residues. In DNA, the CDR3 is TGTGCCAGCAGTGAACAGACTAGCGGGGCCTCATACAATGAGCAGTTCTTC. Translated, it gives CASSEQTSGASYNEQFF.

The V and J genes are TRBV7-9 and TRBJ2-1; D may be TRBD2 (6 bases). Germline CDR1 SEHNR, CDR2 FQNEAQ (reference sequence). Trimming took off 5 bases at V and 8 bases at J, with 16 bases between the two ends. The CDR3 is made up of 14 amino acids. CDR3 sequence: CASSPGLPGDEQFF. The CDR3 nucleotides are TGTGCCAGCAGCCCAGGTCTCCCGGGGGATGAGCAGTTCTTC.

V gene TRBV29-1 combines with J gene TRBJ2-5; D is uncertain. Germline V lookup: CDR1 SQVTM, CDR2 ANQGSEA. The CDR3 is 13 residues long. V lost 3 bases and J lost 2, with 10 bases in between. The CDR3 bases are TGCAGCGTTGAGATGTCAGTACAAGAGACCCAGTACTTC. Translation gives CSVEMSVQETQYF.

CDR3 amino acids: CASSVYRVPDTEAFF. The CDR3 DNA follows: TGCGCCAGCAGCGTGTACAGGGTTCCGGACACTGAAGCTTTCTTT. The rearrangement uses TRBV5-1 and TRBJ1-1, with TRBD1 as a possible D gene (6 bases). Germline V gives CDR1 SGHRS, CDR2 YFSETQ. V lost 4 bases, J lost 3 bases, and 16 bases lay in between. This CDR3 has 15 amino acids.